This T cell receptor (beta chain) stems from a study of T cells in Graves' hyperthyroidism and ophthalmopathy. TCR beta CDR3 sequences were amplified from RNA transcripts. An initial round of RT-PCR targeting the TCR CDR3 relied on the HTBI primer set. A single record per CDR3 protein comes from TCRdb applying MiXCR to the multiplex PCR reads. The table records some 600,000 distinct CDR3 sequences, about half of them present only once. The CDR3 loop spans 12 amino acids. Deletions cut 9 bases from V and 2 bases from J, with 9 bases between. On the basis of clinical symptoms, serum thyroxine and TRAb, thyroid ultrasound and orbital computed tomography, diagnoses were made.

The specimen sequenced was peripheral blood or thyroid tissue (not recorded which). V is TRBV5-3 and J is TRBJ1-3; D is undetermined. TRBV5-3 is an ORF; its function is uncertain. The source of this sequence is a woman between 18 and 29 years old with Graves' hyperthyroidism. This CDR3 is CANSHTGNTIYF. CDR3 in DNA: TGTGCCAACAGTCACACTGGAAACACCATATATTTT.